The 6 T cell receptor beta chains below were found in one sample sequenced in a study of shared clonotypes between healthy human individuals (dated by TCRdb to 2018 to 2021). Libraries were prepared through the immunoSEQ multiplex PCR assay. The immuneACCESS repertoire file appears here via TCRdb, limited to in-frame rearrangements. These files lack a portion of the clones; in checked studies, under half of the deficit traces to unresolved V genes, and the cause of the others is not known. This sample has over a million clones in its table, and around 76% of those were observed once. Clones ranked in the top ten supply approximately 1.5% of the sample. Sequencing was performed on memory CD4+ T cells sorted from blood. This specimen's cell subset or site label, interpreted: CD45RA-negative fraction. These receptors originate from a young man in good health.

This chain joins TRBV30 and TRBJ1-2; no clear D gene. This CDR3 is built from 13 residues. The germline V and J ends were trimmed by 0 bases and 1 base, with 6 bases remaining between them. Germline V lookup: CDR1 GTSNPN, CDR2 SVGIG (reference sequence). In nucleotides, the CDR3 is TGTGCCTGGAGTGTACCCGATAACTATGGCTACACCTTC. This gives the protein CAWSVPDNYGYTF.

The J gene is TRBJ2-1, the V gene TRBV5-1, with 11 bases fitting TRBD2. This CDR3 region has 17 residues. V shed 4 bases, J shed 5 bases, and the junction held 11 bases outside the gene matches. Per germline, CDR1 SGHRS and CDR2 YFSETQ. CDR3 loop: CASSPQVAGGINNEQFF. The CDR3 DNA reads TGCGCCAGCAGCCCCCAAGTAGCGGGAGGGATAAACAATGAGCAGTTCTTC.

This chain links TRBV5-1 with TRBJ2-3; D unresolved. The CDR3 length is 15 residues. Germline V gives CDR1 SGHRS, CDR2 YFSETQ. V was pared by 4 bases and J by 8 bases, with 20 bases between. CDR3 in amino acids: CASSNSRAGSLTQYF. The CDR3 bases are TGCGCCAGCAGCAATAGCCGGGCCGGCAGCCTTACGCAGTATTTT. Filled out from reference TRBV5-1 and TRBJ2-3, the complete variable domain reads KAGVTQTPRYLIKTRGQQVTLSCSPISGHRSVSWYQQTPGQGLQFLFEYFSETQRNKGNFPGRFSGRQFSNSRSEMNVSTLELGDSALYLCASSNSRAGSLTQYFGPGTRLTVL.

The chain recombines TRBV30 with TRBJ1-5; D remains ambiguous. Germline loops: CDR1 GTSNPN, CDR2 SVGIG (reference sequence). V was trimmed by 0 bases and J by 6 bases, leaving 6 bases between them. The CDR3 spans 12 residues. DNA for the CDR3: TGTGCCTGGAGTGTAGGGAGTCAGCCCCAGCATTTT. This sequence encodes CAWSVGSQPQHF.

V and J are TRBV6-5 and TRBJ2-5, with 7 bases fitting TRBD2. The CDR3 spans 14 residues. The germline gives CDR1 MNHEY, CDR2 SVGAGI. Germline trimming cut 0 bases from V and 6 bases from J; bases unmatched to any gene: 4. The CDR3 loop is CASSYSGGRKTQYF. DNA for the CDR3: TGTGCCAGCAGTTACTCGGGCGGGAGAAAGACCCAGTACTTC.

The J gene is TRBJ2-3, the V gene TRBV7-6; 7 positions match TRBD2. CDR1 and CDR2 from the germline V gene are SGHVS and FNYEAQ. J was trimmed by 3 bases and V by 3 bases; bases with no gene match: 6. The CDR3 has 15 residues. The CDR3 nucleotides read TGTGCCAGCAGCTTGTTGCGGGAGAAAACAGATACGCAGTATTTT. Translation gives CASSLLREKTDTQYF.